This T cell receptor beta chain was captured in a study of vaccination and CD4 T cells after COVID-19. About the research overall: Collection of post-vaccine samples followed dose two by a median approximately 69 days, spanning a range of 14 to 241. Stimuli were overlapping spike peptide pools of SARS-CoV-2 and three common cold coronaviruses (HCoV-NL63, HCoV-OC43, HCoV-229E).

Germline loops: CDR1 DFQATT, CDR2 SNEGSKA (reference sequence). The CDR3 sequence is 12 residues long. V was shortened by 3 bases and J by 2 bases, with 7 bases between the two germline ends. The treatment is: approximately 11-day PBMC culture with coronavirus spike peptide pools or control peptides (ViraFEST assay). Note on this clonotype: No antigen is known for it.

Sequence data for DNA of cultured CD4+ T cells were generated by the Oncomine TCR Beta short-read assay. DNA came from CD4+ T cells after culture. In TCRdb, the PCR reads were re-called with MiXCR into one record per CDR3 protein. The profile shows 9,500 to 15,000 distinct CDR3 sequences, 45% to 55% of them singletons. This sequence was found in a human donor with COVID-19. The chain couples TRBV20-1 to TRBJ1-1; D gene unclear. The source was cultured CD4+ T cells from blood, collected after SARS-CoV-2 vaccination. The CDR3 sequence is CSASQPNTEAFF. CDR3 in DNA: TGCAGTGCTAGTCAGCCCAACACTGAAGCTTTCTTT.